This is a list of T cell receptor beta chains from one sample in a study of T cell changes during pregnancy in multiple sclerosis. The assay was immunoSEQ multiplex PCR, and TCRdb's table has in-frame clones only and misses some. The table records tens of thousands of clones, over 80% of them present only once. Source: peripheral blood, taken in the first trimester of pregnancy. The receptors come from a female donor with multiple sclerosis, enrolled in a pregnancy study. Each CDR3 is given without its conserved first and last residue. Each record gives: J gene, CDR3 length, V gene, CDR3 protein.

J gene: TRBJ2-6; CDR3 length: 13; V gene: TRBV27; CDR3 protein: ASSLSRGGANVLT
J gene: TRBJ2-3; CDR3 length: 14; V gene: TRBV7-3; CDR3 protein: ASSLTGGTPTDTQY
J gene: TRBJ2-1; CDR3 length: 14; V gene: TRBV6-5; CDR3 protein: ASSYVGQGKGDEQF
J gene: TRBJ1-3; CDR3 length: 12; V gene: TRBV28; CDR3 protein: ASSSRFSGNTIY
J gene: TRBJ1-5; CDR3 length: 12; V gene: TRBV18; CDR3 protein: ASSPLGGNQPQH
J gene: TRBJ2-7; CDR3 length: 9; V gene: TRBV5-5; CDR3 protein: ASTGYGEQY
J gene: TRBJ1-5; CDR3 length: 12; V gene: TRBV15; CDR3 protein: ATSRDVRNQPQH
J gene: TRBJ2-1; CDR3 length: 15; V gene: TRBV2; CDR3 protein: ASSGWDRGSAYNEQF
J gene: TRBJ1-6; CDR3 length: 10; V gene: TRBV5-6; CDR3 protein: ASSLVSSPLH
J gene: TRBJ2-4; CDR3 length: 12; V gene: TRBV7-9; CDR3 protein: ASSITGGANIQY
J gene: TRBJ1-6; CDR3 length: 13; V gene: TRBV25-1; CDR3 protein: ASSPRSGKDSPLH
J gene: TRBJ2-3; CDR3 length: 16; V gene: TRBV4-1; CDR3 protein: ASSQELGARGVTDTQY
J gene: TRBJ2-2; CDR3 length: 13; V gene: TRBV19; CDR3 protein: ASSTQTSNTGELF
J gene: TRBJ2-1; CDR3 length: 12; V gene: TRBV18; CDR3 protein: ASSQQALRDEQF
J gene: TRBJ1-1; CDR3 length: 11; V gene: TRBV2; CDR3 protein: ASSVVGQGEAF
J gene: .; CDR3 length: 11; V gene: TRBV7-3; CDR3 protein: ASSMNFRGEQY
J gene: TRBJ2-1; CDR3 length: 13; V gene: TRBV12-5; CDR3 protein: ASGLVAADYNEQF
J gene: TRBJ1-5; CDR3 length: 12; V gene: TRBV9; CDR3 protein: ASSVRGDNQPQH
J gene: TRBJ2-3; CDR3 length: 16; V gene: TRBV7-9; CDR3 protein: ASSLGGSSGRGTDTQY
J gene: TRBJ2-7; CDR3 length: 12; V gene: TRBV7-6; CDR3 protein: ASSLEGILAEQY
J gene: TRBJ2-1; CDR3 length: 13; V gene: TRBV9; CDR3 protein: ASSVAGDSYNEQF
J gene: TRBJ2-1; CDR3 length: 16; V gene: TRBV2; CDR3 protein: ASIGLAGGLSSYNEQF
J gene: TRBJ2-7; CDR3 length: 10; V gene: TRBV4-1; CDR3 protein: ASSRSGYEQY
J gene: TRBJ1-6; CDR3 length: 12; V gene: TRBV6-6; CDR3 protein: ASGPGVYNSPLH
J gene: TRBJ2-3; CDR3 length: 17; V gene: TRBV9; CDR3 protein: ASSRWTSGRIGSTDTQY
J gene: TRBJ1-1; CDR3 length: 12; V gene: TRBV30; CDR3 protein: AWSSGQGSTEAF
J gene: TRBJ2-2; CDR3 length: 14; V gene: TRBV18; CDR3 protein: ASSPWTGPNTGELF
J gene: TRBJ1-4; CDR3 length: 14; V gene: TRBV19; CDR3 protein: ASSIRLRGSDEKLF
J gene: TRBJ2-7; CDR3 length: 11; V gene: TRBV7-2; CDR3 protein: ASSFSDRTEQY